This T cell receptor (beta chain) is from a study of shared clonotypes between healthy human individuals. Deep was the level at which the assay was run. Investigators spread the genomic DNA of each subset evenly over several immunoSEQ plates. This table comes from immunoSEQ multiplex PCR, and its TCRdb copy is limited to in-frame clones, with some not included. The data hold 1,400,000 or so clones, with around 98.5% observed a single time. Comment on this clone: Its antigen is undetermined.

Between the trimmed V and J ends, which lost 7 bases and 10 bases, there was a span of 16 bases. The CDR3 extends over 12 amino acids. CDR1 is MDHEN, CDR2 SYDVKM, per germline. A CD45RA+ naive subset and a CD45RA-negative memory subset were split from CD4+ cells. General study results and limits: Estimated richness was generally greater in naive than memory subsets.

J is TRBJ1-1 and V is TRBV28; D gene uncertain. The source is a man aged 25 to 45 in good health. Sample: naive CD4+ T cells sorted from blood. Subset: CD45RA+ positively selected. Here the CDR3 reads CASISAYHAAFF. CDR3 coding DNA: TGTGCCAGCATCTCGGCCTATCACGCAGCTTTCTTT.